The rows below give T cell receptor beta chains drawn from one sample of a study of human thymus T cells. Repertoires were generated with immunoSEQ multiplex PCR, while TCRdb's copy carries only in-frame clones and drops some. Here the sample spans around 45,000 clones, approximately 95% being singletons. Source material: blood. All receptors derive from a girl under three years old with a congenital heart defect but otherwise immunologically healthy. CDR3s include the opening cysteine and the closing phenylalanine or tryptophan.

TRBJ2-1 TRBV7-2 CASSFSGRYNEQFF
TRBJ2-1 TRBV6-1 CASMAWTISTNEQFF
TRBJ2-3 TRBV15 CATSRPVPGPGGTQYF
TRBJ2-7 TRBV5-1 CASSFGTSDTYEQYF
TRBJ2-5 TRBV28 CASSLARGGQETQYF
TRBJ1-1 TRBV14 CASSLQTGWNTEAFF
TRBJ2-1 TRBV7-6 CASSLARGLAVYNEQFF
TRBJ2-2 TRBV6-1 CASSVAMAGGELFF
TRBJ1-4 TRBV14 CASSQEQGRFF
TRBJ1-2 TRBV4-3 CASSQAGTPGTYGYTF
TRBJ2-4 TRBV7-2 CASSLGHWYLQYF
TRBJ2-7 TRBV5-1 CASSLGGSGEQYF
TRBJ2-7 TRBV14 CASSQERRGSYEQYF
TRBJ2-3 TRBV5-6 CASSLNGGAATTDTQYF
TRBJ2-5 TRBV5-4 CASSLSSFRQETQYF
TRBJ1-2 TRBV28 CASEAGRYGYTF
TRBJ2-1 TRBV4-2 CASSRLENNEQFF
TRBJ1-1 TRBV6-1 CASSGTRDTEAFF
TRBJ2-7 TRBV7-2 CASSSVSYEQYF
TRBJ1-2 TRBV6-5 CASSYRGEDGYTF
TRBJ2-2 TRBV4-1 CASSHVATGELFF
TRBJ2-2 TRBV2 CASSDGQVGELFF
TRBJ2-7 TRBV19 CASSRGRGGYEQYF
TRBJ1-5 TRBV19 CASTMVLSNQPQHF
TRBJ2-2 TRBV7-6 CASSARGLAGELFF
TRBJ2-2 TRBV18 CASSPDTGELFF
TRBJ2-4 TRBV10-3 CAISEGTSGRAKNIQYF
TRBJ1-3 TRBV12-5 CASGLGRTGGGNTIYF
TRBJ1-1 TRBV27 CASSLYRAGRVTEAFF
TRBJ1-1 TRBV28 CATERRGAFF
TRBJ2-7 TRBV27 CASGSRLAGGYEQYF
TRBJ2-2 TRBV5-1 CASSFMWGPNTGELFF
TRBJ2-1 TRBV6-4 CASSEGARDEQFF
TRBJ2-7 TRBV29-1 CSLIGTSGRLEEDEQYF
TRBJ2-7 TRBV27 CASSPSTGTLSYEQYF
TRBJ1-5 TRBV2 CASSSETGDMNQPQHF
TRBJ2-1 TRBV2 CASSNVDRFHNEQFF
TRBJ2-1 TRBV7-2 CASSSRQGSNEQFF
TRBJ2-7 TRBV15 CATSTRRVGQGSYEQYF
TRBJ2-7 TRBV18 CASSPPGTASYEQYF
TRBJ2-5 TRBV14 CASSQENFRGRQETQYF
TRBJ2-3 TRBV4-1 CASSQDGGIGTDTQYF
TRBJ2-7 TRBV10-2 CASSELQSGGRVSYEQYF
TRBJ2-1 TRBV11-3 CASSFGSDVNEQFF
TRBJ1-1 TRBV5-6 CASSSKRTGREAFF
TRBJ1-5 TRBV25-1 CASRTGGNQPQHF
TRBJ2-2 TRBV25-1 CASSESGSLGGELFF
TRBJ1-1 TRBV15 CATSHKGGTEAFF
TRBJ2-7 TRBV5-6 CASRQAGTKAYEQYF
TRBJ2-3 TRBV5-6 CASSFLSSAGGQYF
TRBJ2-1 TRBV4-3 CASSQEWTSGNRQFF
TRBJ2-7 TRBV5-6 CASSVGLAGSYEQYF
TRBJ2-7 TRBV20-1 CSARDPYEQYF
TRBJ2-1 TRBV6-5 CASSPGLAGTNEQFF
TRBJ1-1 TRBV5-8 CASSLVLYGTEAFF
TRBJ2-1 TRBV4-1 CASSQEGIRFF
TRBJ1-1 TRBV6-5 CASSVGGATEAFF
TRBJ2-1 TRBV13 CASSLDRPGGDEQFF